A single sample is the source of the 10 T cell receptor beta chains below, sequenced in a study of T cell repertoires in cytomegalovirus infection. Using its own MiXCR run on the reads, TCRdb lists one record per CDR3 protein. The data show more than 90,000 distinct CDR3 sequences, about a tenth seen once. These receptors' antigens are unknown. The sequenced sample was PBMCs, sequenced either directly or after in vitro stimulation (not recorded which). The receptors shown here come from a human donor in good health (CMV status not recorded). Some clones in this sample may be carry-over from other donors' samples.

This clonotype was picked up a small number of times. CDR3 coding DNA: TGTGCCAGCAGCCTACAGGGTTCCCATCTCGGGGAGCTGTTTTTT. Translating gives CASSLQGSHLGELFF. This sequence joins TRBV7-6 and TRBJ2-2; TRBD1 might be the D (6 bases). Trimming removed 5 bases from V and 7 bases from J, with 17 bases in between. The CDR3 spans 15 residues. In germline, CDR1 is SGHVS, CDR2 FNYEAQ.

This clonotype was seen repeatedly, ten times or more. V and J are TRBV4-1 and TRBJ1-2; TRBD1 is a possible D gene (5 bases). Germline loops: CDR1 MGHRA, CDR2 YSYEKL. The ends were cut back, 0 bases at V and 8 bases at J, with 13 bases in the middle. The CDR3 runs to 14 residues. CDR3 region: CASSQEVRGGGYTF. In DNA form, the CDR3 reads TGCGCCAGCAGCCAAGAAGTGAGGGGCGGGGGCTACACCTTC.

This clonotype was picked up many times. The gene calls are TRBV19 and TRBJ2-3; D is uncertain. This CDR3 has 12 amino acids. With 0 bases removed from V and 5 bases from J, the gap between germline ends came to 3 bases. CDR1 is LNHDA and CDR2 is SQIVND in the germline V gene (reference sequence). The CDR3 DNA is TGTGCCAGTAGTATAGAGAAAGATACGCAGTATTTT. Translating it yields CASSIEKDTQYF.

This clonotype was observed at least ten times. The chain has TRBV7-2 and TRBJ2-1, with 9 bases matching TRBD2. The CDR3 spans 15 residues. Germline trimming cut 7 bases from V and 4 bases from J; bases unmatched to any gene: 8. Germline-derived CDR1 and CDR2 are SGHTA and FQGNSA. The DNA for the CDR3 is TGTGCCAGCAACCCACGGCTAGCGGGATACAATGAGCAGTTCTTC. Translated: CASNPRLAGYNEQFF.

V gene TRBV20-1 combines with J gene TRBJ2-7; 8 bases align to TRBD2. With V trimmed by 5 bases and J by 0 bases, 15 bases remained unmatched. The germline CDR1 and CDR2 sequences are DFQATT and SNEGSKA (reference sequence). The CDR3 is 17 amino acids. CDR3 sequence (DNA): TGCAGTGCTCCCCCGGGACTAGTTACTCGGCGCTCCTACGAGCAGTACGTC. It translates to CSAPPGLVTRRSYEQYV.

A few counts support this clonotype. The chain links TRBV6-5 to TRBJ2-2; 9 nucleotides match TRBD1. The CDR3 is 13 amino acids. Losses at the gene ends were 5 bases for V and 6 bases for J; bases not matched to a gene: 1. Germline assignment: CDR1 MNHEY and CDR2 SVGAGI. CDR3 protein: CASSRDRAGELFF. In nucleotides, the CDR3 is TGTGCCAGCAGTAGGGACAGGGCCGGGGAGCTGTTTTTT.

This clonotype was detected many times. This sequence joins TRBV7-8 and TRBJ1-2; D is possibly TRBD1 (6 bases). Germline CDR1 reads SGHVS; CDR2 reads FQNEAQ. Trimming removed 7 bases at V and 1 base at J, with 13 bases between. The CDR3 spans 14 residues. The CDR3 reads CASTRQAFNYGYTF. CDR3 sequence (DNA): TGTGCCAGCACCCGACAGGCCTTTAACTATGGCTACACCTTC.

The rearrangement links TRBV6-5 to TRBJ1-1, with a tentative D call TRBD1 (5 bases). The CDR3 is 15 residues long. V shed 2 bases and J shed 0 bases, with 10 bases lying between them. The germline gives CDR1 MNHEY, CDR2 SVGAGI. This CDR3 is CASSYGSGLNTEAFF. CDR3 nucleotide sequence: TGTGCCAGCAGTTACGGTTCAGGGTTGAACACTGAAGCTTTCTTT.

This clonotype was counted at least ten times. The V and J genes are TRBV7-9 and TRBJ2-2; the D gene is possibly TRBD1 (5 bases). CDR3 length: 15 amino acids. V dropped 5 bases and J dropped 2 bases, with 12 bases sitting between them. From germline, CDR1 is SEHNR and CDR2 FQNEAQ (reference sequence). DNA of the CDR3: TGTGCCAGCAGCCAACCAGGGCCAAACACCGGGGAGCTGTTTTTT. It codes for CASSQPGPNTGELFF.

This clonotype was detected a few times. J is TRBJ2-1 and V is TRBV7-9, with 13 bases aligning to TRBD2. The CDR3 totals 15 residues. Germline assignment: CDR1 SEHNR and CDR2 FQNEAQ (reference sequence). Unmatched junction bases numbered 7, after V lost 6 bases and J lost 8 bases. CDR3 protein: CASRERTSGRDEQFF. The CDR3 bases are TGTGCCAGCAGGGAGCGGACTAGCGGGAGAGATGAGCAGTTCTTC.